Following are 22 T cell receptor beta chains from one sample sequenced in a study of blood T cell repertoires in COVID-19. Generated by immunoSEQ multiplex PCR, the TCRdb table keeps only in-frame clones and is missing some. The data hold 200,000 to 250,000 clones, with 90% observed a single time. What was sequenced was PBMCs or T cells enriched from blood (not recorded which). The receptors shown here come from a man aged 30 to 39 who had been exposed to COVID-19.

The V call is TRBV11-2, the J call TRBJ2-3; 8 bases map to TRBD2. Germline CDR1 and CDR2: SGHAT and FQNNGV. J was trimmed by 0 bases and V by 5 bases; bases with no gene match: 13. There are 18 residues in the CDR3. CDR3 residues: CASSPRAGGPRSTDTQYF. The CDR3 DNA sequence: TGTGCCAGCAGCCCGAGGGCGGGGGGCCCACGTAGCACAGATACGCAGTATTTT.

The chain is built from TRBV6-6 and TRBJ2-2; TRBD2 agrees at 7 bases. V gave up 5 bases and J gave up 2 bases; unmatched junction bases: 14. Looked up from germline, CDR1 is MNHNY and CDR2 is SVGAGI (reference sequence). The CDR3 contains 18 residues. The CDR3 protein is CASSPNQRDYLNTGELFF. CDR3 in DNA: TGTGCCAGCAGTCCCAACCAACGGGACTACCTTAACACCGGGGAGCTGTTTTTT.

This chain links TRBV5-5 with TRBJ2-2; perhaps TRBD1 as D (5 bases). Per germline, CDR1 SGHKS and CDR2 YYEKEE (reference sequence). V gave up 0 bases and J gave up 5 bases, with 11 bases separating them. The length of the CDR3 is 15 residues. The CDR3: CASSLEQGITGELFF. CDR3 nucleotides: TGTGCCAGCAGCTTGGAGCAGGGAATAACCGGGGAGCTGTTTTTT.

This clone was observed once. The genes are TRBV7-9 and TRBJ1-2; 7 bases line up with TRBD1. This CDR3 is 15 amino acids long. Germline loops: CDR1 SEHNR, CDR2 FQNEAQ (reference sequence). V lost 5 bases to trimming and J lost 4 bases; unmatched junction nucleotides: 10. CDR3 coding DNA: TGTGCCAGCAGCCAAAGGGCGGGACAGCCCTATGGCTACACCTTC. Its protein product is CASSQRAGQPYGYTF.

The CDR3 DNA reads as TGTGCCAGTAGTATCTCAAGCCGTAATGGCTACACCTTC. Protein: CASSISSRNGYTF. The chain recombines TRBV19 with TRBJ1-2; no reliable D call. This CDR3 spans 13 amino acids. Germline V gives CDR1 LNHDA, CDR2 SQIVND (reference sequence). V was shortened by 3 bases and J by 6 bases, with 11 bases between the two germline ends. The full variable domain, its missing parts supplied by reference TRBV19 and TRBJ1-2, is DGGITQSPKYLFRKEGQNVTLSCEQNLNHDAMYWYRQDPGQGLRLIYYSQIVNDFQKGDIAEGYSVSREKKESFPLTVTSAQKNPTAFYLCASSISSRNGYTFGSGTRLTVV.

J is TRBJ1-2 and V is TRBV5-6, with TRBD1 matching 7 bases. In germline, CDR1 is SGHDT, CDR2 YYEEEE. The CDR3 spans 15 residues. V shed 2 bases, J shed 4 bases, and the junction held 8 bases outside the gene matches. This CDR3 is CASSFSRQGGYGYTF. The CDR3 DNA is TGTGCCAGCAGCTTTTCTAGACAGGGAGGCTATGGCTACACCTTC.

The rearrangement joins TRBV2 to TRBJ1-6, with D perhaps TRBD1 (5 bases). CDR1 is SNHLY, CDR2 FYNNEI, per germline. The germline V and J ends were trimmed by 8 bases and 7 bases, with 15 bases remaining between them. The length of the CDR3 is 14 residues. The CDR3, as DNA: TGTGCCAGCCATGGAACAGGAGCCAATTCACCCCTCCACTTT. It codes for CASHGTGANSPLHF.

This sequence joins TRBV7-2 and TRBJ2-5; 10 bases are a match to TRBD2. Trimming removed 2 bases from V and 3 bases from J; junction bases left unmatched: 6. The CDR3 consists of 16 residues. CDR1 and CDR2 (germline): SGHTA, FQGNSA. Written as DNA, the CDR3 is TGTGCCAGCAGCTTAAGTCCTAGCGGGAGTAAAGAGACCCAGTACTTC. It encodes CASSLSPSGSKETQYF.

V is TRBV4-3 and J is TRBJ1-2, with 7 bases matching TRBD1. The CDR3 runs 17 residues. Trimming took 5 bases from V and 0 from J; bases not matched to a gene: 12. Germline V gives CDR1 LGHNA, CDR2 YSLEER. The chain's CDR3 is CASSDGSRQGPNYGYTF. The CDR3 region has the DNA TGCGCCAGCAGCGATGGGAGCCGACAGGGACCTAACTATGGCTACACCTTC.

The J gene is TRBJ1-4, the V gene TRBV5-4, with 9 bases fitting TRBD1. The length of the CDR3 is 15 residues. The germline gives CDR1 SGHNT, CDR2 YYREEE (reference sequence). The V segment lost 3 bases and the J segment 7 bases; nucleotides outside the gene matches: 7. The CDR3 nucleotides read TGTGCCAGCAGCTCCACCGGGACAGGGAGTGAAAAACTGTTTTTT. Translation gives CASSSTGTGSEKLFF.

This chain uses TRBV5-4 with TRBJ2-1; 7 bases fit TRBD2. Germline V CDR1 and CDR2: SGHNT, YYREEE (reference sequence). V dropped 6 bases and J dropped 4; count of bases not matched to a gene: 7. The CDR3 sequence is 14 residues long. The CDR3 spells CASKSAGTYNEQFF. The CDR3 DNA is TGTGCCAGCAAGTCAGCGGGGACTTACAATGAGCAGTTCTTC. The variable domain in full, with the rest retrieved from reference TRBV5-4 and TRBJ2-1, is ETGVTQSPTHLIKTRGQQVTLRCSSQSGHNTVSWYQQALGQGPQFIFQYYREEENGRGNFPPRFSGLQFPNYSSELNVNALELDDSALYLCASKSAGTYNEQFFGPGTRLTVL.

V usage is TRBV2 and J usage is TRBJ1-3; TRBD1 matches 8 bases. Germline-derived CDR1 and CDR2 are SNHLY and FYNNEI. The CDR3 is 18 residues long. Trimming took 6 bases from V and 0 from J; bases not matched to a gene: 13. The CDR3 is CASRYALTGVDSGNTIYF. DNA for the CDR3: TGTGCCAGCAGATACGCCCTGACAGGGGTAGACTCTGGAAACACCATATATTTT.

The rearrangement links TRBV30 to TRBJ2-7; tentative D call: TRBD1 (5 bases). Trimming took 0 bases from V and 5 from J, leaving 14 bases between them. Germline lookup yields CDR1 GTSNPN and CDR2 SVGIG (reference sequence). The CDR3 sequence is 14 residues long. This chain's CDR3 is CAWSVVRASNEQYF. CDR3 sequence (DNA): TGTGCCTGGAGTGTGGTCAGGGCTTCGAACGAGCAGTACTTC.

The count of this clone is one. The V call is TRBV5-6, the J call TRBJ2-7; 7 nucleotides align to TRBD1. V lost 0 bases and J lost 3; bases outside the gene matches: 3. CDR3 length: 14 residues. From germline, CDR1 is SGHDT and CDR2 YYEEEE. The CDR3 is CASSLGQGHYEQYF. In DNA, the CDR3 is TGTGCCAGCAGCTTGGGACAGGGTCACTACGAGCAGTACTTC.

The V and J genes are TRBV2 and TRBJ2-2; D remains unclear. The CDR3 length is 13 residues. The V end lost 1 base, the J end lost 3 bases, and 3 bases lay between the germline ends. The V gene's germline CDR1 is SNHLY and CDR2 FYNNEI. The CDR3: CASSEEHTGELFF. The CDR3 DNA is TGTGCCAGCAGTGAAGAGCACACCGGGGAGCTGTTTTTT.

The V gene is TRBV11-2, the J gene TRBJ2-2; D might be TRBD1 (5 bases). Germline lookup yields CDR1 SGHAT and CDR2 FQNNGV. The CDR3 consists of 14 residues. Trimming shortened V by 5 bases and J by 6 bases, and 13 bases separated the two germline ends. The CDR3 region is CASSPQGRAGELFF. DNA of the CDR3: TGTGCCAGCAGCCCCCAGGGTAGGGCCGGGGAGCTGTTTTTT. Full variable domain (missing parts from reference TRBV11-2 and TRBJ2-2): EAGVAQSPRYKIIEKRQSVAFWCNPISGHATLYWYQQILGQGPKLLIQFQNNGVVDDSQLPKDRFSAERLKGVDSTLKIQPAKLEDSAVYLCASSPQGRAGELFFGEGSRLTVL.

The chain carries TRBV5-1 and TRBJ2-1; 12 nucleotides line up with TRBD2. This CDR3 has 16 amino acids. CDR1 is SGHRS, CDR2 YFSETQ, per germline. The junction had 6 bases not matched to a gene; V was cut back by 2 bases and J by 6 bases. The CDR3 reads CASSFATSGGVNEQFF. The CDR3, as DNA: TGCGCCAGCAGCTTCGCGACTAGCGGGGGAGTCAATGAGCAGTTCTTC.

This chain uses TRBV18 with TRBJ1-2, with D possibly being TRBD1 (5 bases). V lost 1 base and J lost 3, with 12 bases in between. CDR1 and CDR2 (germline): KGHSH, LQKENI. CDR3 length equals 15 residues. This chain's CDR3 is CASSPRGVGDYGYTF. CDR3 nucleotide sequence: TGTGCCAGCTCACCACGGGGGGTTGGCGACTATGGCTACACCTTC. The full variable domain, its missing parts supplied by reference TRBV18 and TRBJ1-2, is NAGVMQNPRHLVRRRGQEARLRCSPMKGHSHVYWYRQLPEEGLKFMVYLQKENIIDESGMPKERFSAEFPKEGPSILRIQQVVRGDSAAYFCASSPRGVGDYGYTFGSGTRLTVV.

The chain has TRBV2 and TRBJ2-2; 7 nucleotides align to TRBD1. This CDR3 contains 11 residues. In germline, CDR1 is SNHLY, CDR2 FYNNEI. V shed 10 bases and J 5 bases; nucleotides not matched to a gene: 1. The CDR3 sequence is CATQGTGELFF. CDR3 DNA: TGTGCCACACAGGGGACCGGGGAGCTGTTTTTT.

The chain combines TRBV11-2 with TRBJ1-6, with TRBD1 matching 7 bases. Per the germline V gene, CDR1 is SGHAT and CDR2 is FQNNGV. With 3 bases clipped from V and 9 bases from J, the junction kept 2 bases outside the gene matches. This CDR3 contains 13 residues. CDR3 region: CASSFGTASPLHF. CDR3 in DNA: TGTGCCAGCAGCTTTGGGACAGCTTCACCCCTCCACTTT.

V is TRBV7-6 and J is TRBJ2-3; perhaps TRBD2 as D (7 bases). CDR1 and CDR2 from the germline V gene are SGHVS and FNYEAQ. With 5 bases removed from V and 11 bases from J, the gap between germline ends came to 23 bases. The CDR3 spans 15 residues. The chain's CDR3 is CASSPGEGGGRGQYF. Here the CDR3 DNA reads TGTGCCAGCAGCCCGGGGGAGGGGGGGGGCCGGGGGCAGTATTTT.

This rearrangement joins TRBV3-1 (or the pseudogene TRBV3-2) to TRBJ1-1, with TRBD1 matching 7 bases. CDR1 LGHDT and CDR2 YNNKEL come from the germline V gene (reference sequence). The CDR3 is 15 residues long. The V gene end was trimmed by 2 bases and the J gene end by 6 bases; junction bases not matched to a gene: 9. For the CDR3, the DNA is TGTGCCAGCAGCCAATACCGGGACAGTTGGCCTGAAGCTTTCTTT. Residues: CASSQYRDSWPEAFF.